This TCR beta chain was obtained from a study of blood T cell repertoires in COVID-19. Study details: T cells, B-cell-depleted T cells, or PBMCs supplied cDNA or gDNA.

Enrollment of patients from Seattle took place during active infection, with longitudinal follow-up. The V gene end was trimmed by 3 bases and the J gene end by 4 bases; junction bases not matched to a gene: 6. CDR3 length equals 15 residues. Per germline, CDR1 MNHEY and CDR2 SMNVEV (reference sequence). In the original analysis: Estimation of nucleated cell counts was performed using reference gene primer amplification. Profiling relied on immunoSEQ multiplex PCR, and the TCRdb table lists in-frame clones only, not all of them. The DNA gave D and trimming, while V, J and clone size come from that table. Of fewer than 300,000 clones listed, approximately 90% were seen once; the top ten hold around 2.2%.

The chain combines TRBV27 with TRBJ2-7; 10 bases are shared with TRBD1. What was sequenced was peripheral blood. This receptor was obtained from a woman in her thirties with COVID-19, enrolled during active disease. CDR3 in amino acids: CASSLGQGSRYEQYF. CDR3 coding DNA: TGTGCCAGCAGTTTGGGACAGGGGTCGAGGTACGAGCAGTACTTC.